These 20 T cell receptor beta chains came from one sample sequenced in a study of T cell responses to AZD1222 COVID-19 vaccine. Clones were sequenced by immunoSEQ multiplex PCR, and TCRdb holds only the in-frame ones, with some missing. The data contain around 250,000 clones, 85% to 95% of them singletons. Material: peripheral blood, obtained on day 0 of AZD1222 vaccination. The receptors were gathered from an adult in good health.

This clone was observed a handful of times. The chain couples TRBV4-3 to TRBJ2-1; D is perhaps TRBD2 (5 bases). Germline V gives CDR1 LGHNA, CDR2 YSLEER. The CDR3 totals 17 residues. Between the trimmed V and J ends, which lost 1 base and 0 bases, there was a span of 13 bases. In DNA, the CDR3 is TGCGCCAGCAGCCAAGGGTTAGCGACAAGCTCCTACAATGAGCAGTTCTTC. It codes for CASSQGLATSSYNEQFF.

J is TRBJ2-2 and V is TRBV27; no firm D call. In germline, CDR1 is MNHEY, CDR2 SMNVEV (reference sequence). The CDR3 length is 13 residues. Trimming removed 6 bases at V and 6 bases at J, with 11 bases between. CDR3 region: CASSEYSAGELFF. CDR3 DNA sequence: TGTGCCAGCAGCGAATACAGTGCCGGGGAGCTGTTTTTT.

This clone was observed a single time. This chain connects TRBV19 to TRBJ2-1; TRBD2 agrees at 8 bases. Trimming cost V 2 bases and J 4 bases; bases outside gene matches: 7. This CDR3 has 16 amino acids. Germline V CDR1 and CDR2: LNHDA, SQIVND (reference sequence). CDR3 in DNA: TGTGCCAGTAGTATATTCTCAGCGGGGGTGTACAATGAGCAGTTCTTC. This sequence encodes CASSIFSAGVYNEQFF.

The chain combines TRBV6-5 with TRBJ2-2; D may be TRBD1 (5 bases). The CDR3 totals 14 residues. Germline-derived CDR1 and CDR2 are MNHEY and SVGAGI. Trimming shortened V by 5 bases and J by 7 bases, and 14 bases separated the two germline ends. CDR3 sequence (DNA): TGTGCCAGCAGTCGGCCTTTCCAGGGCGGGGAGCTGTTTTTT. It translates to CASSRPFQGGELFF.

The V and J genes are TRBV28 and TRBJ1-2; D remains ambiguous. The CDR3 is 14 residues long. Trimming removed 0 bases from V and 0 bases from J, with 5 bases in between. In germline, CDR1 is MDHEN, CDR2 SYDVKM. CDR3 DNA sequence: TGTGCCAGCAGTTTATGGGCAGCTAACTATGGCTACACCTTC. It specifies CASSLWAANYGYTF.

V gene TRBV9 combines with J gene TRBJ1-6; 8 bases are shared with TRBD1. J lost 0 bases, V lost 4 bases, and 6 bases had no gene match. This CDR3 is built from 17 residues. Germline CDR1 reads SGDLS; CDR2 reads YYNGEE. The CDR3 DNA follows: TGTGCCAGCAGCTCGCGGACAGGGAGCTCCTATAATTCACCCCTCCACTTT. Its translation: CASSSRTGSSYNSPLHF.

V gene TRBV2 combines with J gene TRBJ1-1, with 8 bases aligning to TRBD1. Per the germline V gene, CDR1 is SNHLY and CDR2 is FYNNEI. CDR3 size: 14 residues. The V gene end was trimmed by 6 bases and the J gene end by 2 bases; junction bases not matched to a gene: 5. CDR3 DNA: TGTGCCAGCAGGGGGACAGGATATAACACTGAAGCTTTCTTT. Translation gives CASRGTGYNTEAFF.

The rearrangement links TRBV2 to TRBJ2-5, with D unresolved. Germline CDR1 SNHLY, CDR2 FYNNEI. Trimming cost V 0 bases and J 5 bases, with 4 bases left between them. The CDR3 has 12 residues. CDR3 in DNA: TGTGCCAGCAGTGAAGCCGGGGAGACCCAGTACTTC. Its protein product is CASSEAGETQYF.

This clone was detected only once. The rearrangement joins TRBV27 to TRBJ1-2; no clear D. Germline-derived CDR1 and CDR2 are MNHEY and SMNVEV (reference sequence). V dropped 2 bases and J dropped 6 bases, with 13 bases sitting between them. This CDR3 is 14 amino acids long. This chain's CDR3 is CASSLIGGRDGYTF. The DNA of the CDR3 is TGTGCCAGCAGTTTAATCGGAGGGCGGGATGGCTACACCTTC.

The V call is TRBV28, the J call TRBJ1-1, with D perhaps TRBD1 (6 bases). This CDR3 comprises 16 residues. V was cut by 4 bases and J by 5 bases, with 20 bases left in between. The germline V gene has CDR1 MDHEN and CDR2 SYDVKM. The CDR3 sequence: CASSSSGTPGRTEAFF. CDR3 coding DNA: TGTGCCAGCAGTTCCTCCGGGACACCGGGGCGGACTGAAGCTTTCTTT.

In this sample, this clone turned up once. The chain couples TRBV5-8 to TRBJ1-5; D is uncertain. Per germline, CDR1 SGHTS and CDR2 YDEGEE. V was cut by 5 bases and J by 7 bases, with 16 bases left in between. This CDR3 is 14 amino acids long. The CDR3 sequence is CASSPPRSGQPQHF. CDR3 nucleotides: TGTGCCAGCAGTCCTCCAAGGTCGGGACAGCCCCAGCATTTT.

V gene TRBV7-2 combines with J gene TRBJ2-1, with 13 bases identical to TRBD2. Germline-derived CDR1 and CDR2 are SGHTA and FQGNSA. The ends lost 5 bases at V and 5 bases at J; junction bases unmatched: 3. The CDR3 is 15 residues long. Here the CDR3 DNA reads TGTGCCAGCAGCCAGACTAGCGGGAGGAACAATGAGCAGTTCTTC. Encoded protein: CASSQTSGRNNEQFF.

The V and J genes are TRBV10-2 and TRBJ1-4, with a tentative D call TRBD1 (6 bases). Germline V gene sequence: CDR1 WSHSY, CDR2 SAAADI. The CDR3 loop spans 12 amino acids. The V end was cut by 6 bases, the J end by 6 bases, with 8 bases between. The chain's CDR3 is CASRQGDEKLFF. As DNA, the CDR3 is TGCGCCAGCAGACAGGGTGATGAAAAACTGTTTTTT.

The count of this clone is one. The chain couples TRBV19 to TRBJ1-1; D is possibly TRBD1 (5 bases). Trimming stripped 3 bases from V and 1 base from J, with 9 bases between. The CDR3 is made up of 14 amino acids. Germline values: CDR1 LNHDA, CDR2 SQIVND (reference sequence). The CDR3 coding sequence is TGTGCCAGTAGTATTGCCAGGGCGAACACTGAAGCTTTCTTT. As protein: CASSIARANTEAFF. The whole variable domain, remainder taken from reference TRBV19 and TRBJ1-1, is DGGITQSPKYLFRKEGQNVTLSCEQNLNHDAMYWYRQDPGQGLRLIYYSQIVNDFQKGDIAEGYSVSREKKESFPLTVTSAQKNPTAFYLCASSIARANTEAFFGQGTRLTVV.

The chain joins TRBV12-3 or TRBV12-4 to TRBJ2-7; maybe TRBD2 (6 bases). Trimming took off 5 bases at V and 7 bases at J, with 9 bases between the two ends. The CDR3 consists of 11 residues. This CDR3 reads CASSPGGEQYF. The DNA of the CDR3 is TGTGCCAGCAGTCCCGGGGGTGAGCAGTACTTC.

This chain uses TRBV7-8 with TRBJ1-1; 11 nucleotides agree with TRBD1. The CDR3 runs 15 residues. Germline V gene lookup returns CDR1 SGHVS and CDR2 FQNEAQ. With 1 base clipped from V and 6 bases from J, the junction kept 4 bases outside the gene matches. CDR3 in amino acids: CASSLVEGQGAEAFF. The CDR3 coding sequence is TGTGCCAGCAGCTTAGTTGAGGGACAGGGGGCTGAAGCTTTCTTT.

Note on this clone: The identical CDR3 is also encoded by other nucleotide sequences in the sample. V usage is TRBV19 and J usage is TRBJ1-5, with D possibly being TRBD1 (5 bases). The CDR3 is 14 residues long. Germline lookup yields CDR1 LNHDA and CDR2 SQIVND (reference sequence). V lost 3 bases to trimming and J lost 1 base, with 7 bases between them. CDR3 sequence reads: CASSIRDSNQPQHF. Written as DNA, the CDR3 is TGTGCCAGTAGTATCAGGGACAGCAATCAGCCCCAGCATTTT. Full variable domain (remainder filled in from reference TRBV19 and TRBJ1-5): DGGITQSPKYLFRKEGQNVTLSCEQNLNHDAMYWYRQDPGQGLRLIYYSQIVNDFQKGDIAEGYSVSREKKESFPLTVTSAQKNPTAFYLCASSIRDSNQPQHFGDGTRLSIL.

The rearrangement links TRBV9 to TRBJ2-1; 11 bases align to TRBD2. The germline V gene encodes CDR1 SGDLS and CDR2 YYNGEE. V dropped 4 bases and J dropped 0; count of bases not matched to a gene: 12. The CDR3 has 19 residues. The CDR3 loop reads CASSPRTSGPRSSYNEQFF. Written as DNA, the CDR3 is TGTGCCAGCAGCCCTCGGACTAGCGGGCCTAGGAGCTCCTACAATGAGCAGTTCTTC.

The chain carries TRBV4-3 and TRBJ2-1; tentatively, D is TRBD1 (5 bases). The germline V gene encodes CDR1 LGHNA and CDR2 YSLEER. Trimming left V 0 bases short and J 4 bases short, with 19 bases between. The CDR3 contains 18 residues. The CDR3 sequence is CASSQDALSQGTYNEQFF. In DNA, the CDR3 is TGCGCCAGCAGCCAAGATGCCCTGTCTCAGGGCACTTACAATGAGCAGTTCTTC.

This clone came up once. V usage is TRBV4-2 and J usage is TRBJ2-2; TRBD2 might be the D (6 bases). Trimming took 4 bases from V and 4 from J, leaving 13 bases between them. The CDR3 spans 15 residues. CDR1 is LGHNA, CDR2 YNFKEQ, per germline. The DNA for the CDR3 is TGTGCCAGCAGCCGAGGACTATTCAGCACCGGGGAGCTGTTTTTT. Its translation: CASSRGLFSTGELFF.